These T cell receptor beta chains were read from a single sample in a study of radiation and T cells in renal cell carcinoma. Assay used: immunoSEQ multiplex PCR; TCRdb lists only in-frame clones, some missing. The data contain some 70,000 clones, about 81% of them singletons. Sequenced material: blood, taken from a patient whose treatment included radiotherapy and nephrectomy. These receptors were taken from a man in his sixties with renal cell carcinoma. CDR3s include the opening cysteine and the closing phenylalanine or tryptophan. Rows give clone size only sometimes, using once, few, many, or a class for an expanded clone.

clone_size | j_call | v_call | cdr3_aa
- | TRBJ1-1 | TRBV5-8 | CASSTLVTEAFF
- | TRBJ2-5 | TRBV7-8 | CASSLRRVSGGETQYF
- | TRBJ1-1 | TRBV2 | CASRAANTEAFF
- | TRBJ1-2 | TRBV6-5 | CASSYSTGVAGYTF
- | TRBJ1-1 | TRBV10-1 | CASSYAGYTEAFF
few | TRBJ1-1 | TRBV28 | CASRSETGGQTEAFF
- | TRBJ2-2 | TRBV18 | CASSSLTGDGELFF
- | TRBJ2-5 | TRBV27 | CASPYEGETQYF
- | TRBJ2-5 | TRBV7-7 | CASSRDSEETQYF
- | TRBJ1-4 | TRBV28 | CASGRGEKLFF
- | TRBJ2-1 | TRBV28 | CASSYNEQFF
- | TRBJ1-1 | TRBV2 | CASRVDRGAEAFF
- | TRBJ2-3 | TRBV7-8 | CASSRGLAGPPDTQYF
- | TRBJ2-1 | TRBV9 | CASSGDREEQFF
- | TRBJ1-5 | TRBV19 | CASSIGGGADQPQHF
once | TRBJ2-5 | TRBV4-2 | CASSQVNAGAAETQYF
once | TRBJ1-2 | TRBV28 | CASSSQGVSGYTF
once | TRBJ1-5 | TRBV15 | CATSRDRRGDQPQHF
- | TRBJ1-1 | TRBV27 | CASSRGQRNTEAFF
- | TRBJ2-7 | TRBV21-1 | CASNYEQYF
- | TRBJ1-3 | TRBV28 | CASSALSGTIYF
- | TRBJ1-1 | TRBV6-5 | CASSYSGFTEAFF
- | TRBJ1-2 | TRBV7-9 | CASSLGRVYGYTF
- | TRBJ2-7 | TRBV27 | CASSLVASRGYNEQYF
- | TRBJ2-1 | TRBV7-9 | CASSSDGRRLYNEQFF
- | TRBJ2-7 | TRBV2 | CASNPSRSYEQYF
- | TRBJ2-1 | TRBV5-1 | CARMEGDNEQFF
- | TRBJ2-2 | TRBV28 | CASSLFLAGTGELFF
- | TRBJ2-7 | TRBV2 | CASTYTGRAYEQYF
- | TRBJ1-4 | TRBV7-9 | CASSLVPQGDANEKLFF
- | TRBJ2-1 | TRBV27 | CASRFPGRGNEQFF